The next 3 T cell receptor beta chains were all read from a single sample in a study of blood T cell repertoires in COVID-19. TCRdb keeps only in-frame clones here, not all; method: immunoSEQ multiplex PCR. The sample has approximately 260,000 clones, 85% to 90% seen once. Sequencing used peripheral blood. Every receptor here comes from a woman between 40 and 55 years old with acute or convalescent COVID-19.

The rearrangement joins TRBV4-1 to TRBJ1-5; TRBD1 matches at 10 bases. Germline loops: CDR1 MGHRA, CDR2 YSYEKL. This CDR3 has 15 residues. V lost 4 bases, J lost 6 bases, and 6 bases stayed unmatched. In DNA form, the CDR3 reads TGCGCCAGCAGCCGTGACAGGGGGCAGGGTCAGCCCCAGCATTTT. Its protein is CASSRDRGQGQPQHF.

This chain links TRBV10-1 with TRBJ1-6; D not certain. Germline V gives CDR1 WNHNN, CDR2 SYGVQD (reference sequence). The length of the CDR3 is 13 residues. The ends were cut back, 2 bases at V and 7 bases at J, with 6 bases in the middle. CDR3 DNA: TGCGCCAGCAGTGAGGGCGGGAATTCACCCCTCCACTTT. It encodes CASSEGGNSPLHF.

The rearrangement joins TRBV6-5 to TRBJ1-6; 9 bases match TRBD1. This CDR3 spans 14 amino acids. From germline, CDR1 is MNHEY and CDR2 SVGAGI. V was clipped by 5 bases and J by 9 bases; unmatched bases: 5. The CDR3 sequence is CASSRDRVFSPLHF. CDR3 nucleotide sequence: TGTGCCAGCAGTCGGGACAGGGTCTTTTCACCCCTCCACTTT.